Listed below are T cell receptor beta chains from one sample, sequenced in a study of cytomegalovirus exposure and HLA in healthy donors. Data came from immunoSEQ multiplex PCR; TCRdb stores just in-frame clones and leaves some out. The top ten clones hold 0.55% to 0.65% of a sample with about 93,000 clones, just over 75% of them seen once. Input material: PBMCs. The receptors derive from a man aged 25 to 40 in good health and CMV-seronegative. Each CDR3 is given with its conserved first and last residue. A D gene is named only where the DNA matches it firmly. Rows give clone size only sometimes, using once, few, many, or a class for an expanded clone.

size: few; J: TRBJ1-2; V: TRBV29-1; D: NA; CDR3: CSAWGGGGYTF; DNA: TGCAGCGCCTGGGGGGGCGGAGGCTACACCTTC
size: NA; J: TRBJ1-5; V: TRBV13; D: TRBD1; CDR3: CASSQKTGLGNQPQHF; DNA: TGTGCCAGCAGCCAAAAGACAGGGTTGGGCAATCAGCCCCAGCATTTT
size: NA; J: TRBJ1-5; V: TRBV7-8; D: NA; CDR3: CASSLASNSNQPQHF; DNA: TGTGCCAGCAGCTTAGCATCAAATAGCAATCAGCCCCAGCATTTT
size: NA; J: TRBJ2-1; V: TRBV28; D: TRBD2; CDR3: CASRGGEYREQFF; DNA: TGTGCCAGCAGGGGGGGGGAGTACCGGGAGCAGTTCTTC
size: NA; J: TRBJ1-6; V: TRBV14; D: TRBD1; CDR3: CASSTGVAPVWNSPLHF; DNA: TGTGCCAGCAGTACAGGGGTCGCCCCGGTCTGGAATTCACCCCTCCACTTT
size: NA; J: TRBJ1-1; V: TRBV7-9; D: NA; CDR3: CASSSPGERTFF; DNA: TGTGCCAGCAGCTCGCCGGGGGAAAGAACTTTCTTT
size: NA; J: TRBJ1-2; V: TRBV7-2; D: NA; CDR3: CASSLVEGTHYGYTF; DNA: TGTGCCAGCAGCTTAGTCGAGGGCACCCACTATGGCTACACCTTC
size: NA; J: TRBJ1-2; V: TRBV2; D: NA; CDR3: CASSENREYGYTF; DNA: TGTGCCAGCAGTGAAAACAGGGAATATGGCTACACCTTC
size: NA; J: TRBJ1-6; V: TRBV7-6; D: TRBD1; CDR3: CASSPGQGEYSPLHF; DNA: TGTGCCAGCAGCCCGGGACAGGGAGAATATTCACCCCTCCACTTT
size: NA; J: TRBJ1-3; V: TRBV4-1; D: NA; CDR3: CASSQDLNSGNTIYF; DNA: TGCGCCAGCAGCCAAGATCTTAACTCTGGAAACACCATATATTTT
size: few; J: TRBJ2-3; V: TRBV5-1; D: NA; CDR3: CASRGSTDTQYF; DNA: TGCGCCAGCAGGGGCAGCACAGATACGCAGTATTTT
size: few; J: TRBJ1-2; V: TRBV5-6; D: NA; CDR3: CASSLNENYGYTF; DNA: TGTGCCAGCAGCTTGAACGAGAATTATGGCTACACCTTC
size: NA; J: TRBJ2-5; V: TRBV11-3; D: NA; CDR3: CASSLSARVARTGETQYF; DNA: TGTGCCAGCAGCTTATCCGCGAGGGTGGCTAGGACGGGGGAGACCCAGTACTTC
size: few; J: TRBJ1-1; V: TRBV2; D: TRBD1; CDR3: CASSAQQGITEAFF; DNA: TGTGCCAGCAGTGCCCAACAGGGGATCACTGAAGCTTTCTTT
size: NA; J: TRBJ2-5; V: TRBV11-3; D: NA; CDR3: CASSPRGGFREETQYF; DNA: TGTGCCAGCAGCCCTAGGGGTGGGTTCCGGGAAGAGACCCAGTACTTC
size: NA; J: TRBJ2-5; V: TRBV19; D: TRBD2; CDR3: CASSIGTSVETQYF; DNA: TGTGCCAGTAGTATCGGGACTAGCGTAGAGACCCAGTACTTC
size: NA; J: TRBJ2-5; V: TRBV27; D: TRBD1; CDR3: CASSLYRGPGETQYF; DNA: TGTGCCAGCAGTTTGTACAGGGGGCCTGGGGAGACCCAGTACTTC
size: NA; J: TRBJ1-1; V: TRBV9; D: NA; CDR3: CASSVATMTEAFF; DNA: TGTGCCAGCAGCGTAGCTACTATGACTGAAGCTTTCTTT
size: NA; J: TRBJ2-7; V: TRBV6-5; D: NA; CDR3: CASSVTGQLFYEQYF; DNA: TGTGCCAGCAGTGTAACAGGGCAACTCTTCTACGAGCAGTACTTC
size: NA; J: TRBJ1-2; V: TRBV5-6; D: TRBD1; CDR3: CASSFGIINTGVNYGYTF; DNA: TGTGCCAGCAGCTTTGGGATAATAAATACAGGGGTTAACTATGGCTACACCTTC
size: NA; J: TRBJ1-1; V: TRBV18; D: NA; CDR3: CASSVSGGGEAFF; DNA: TGTGCCAGCTCAGTCTCGGGGGGGGGCGAAGCTTTCTTT
size: NA; J: TRBJ1-2; V: TRBV28; D: TRBD1; CDR3: CASSETGVGGYTF; DNA: TGTGCCAGCAGTGAAACAGGGGTTGGTGGCTACACCTTC
size: NA; J: TRBJ1-5; V: TRBV7-2; D: TRBD1; CDR3: CASSPDRAYNQPQHF; DNA: TGTGCCAGCAGCCCGGACAGGGCCTACAATCAGCCCCAGCATTTT
size: few; J: TRBJ1-1; V: TRBV12-5; D: NA; CDR3: CASGFSTPTEAFF; DNA: TGTGCTAGTGGTTTCTCGACACCAACTGAAGCTTTCTTT
size: NA; J: TRBJ1-4; V: TRBV9; D: NA; CDR3: CASSADSTNEKLFF; DNA: TGTGCCAGCAGCGCCGACAGTACTAATGAAAAACTGTTTTTT
size: NA; J: TRBJ1-2; V: TRBV5-6; D: TRBD1; CDR3: CASSWGTGAINYGYTF; DNA: TGTGCCAGCAGCTGGGGGACAGGGGCTATTAACTATGGCTACACCTTC
size: NA; J: TRBJ2-2; V: TRBV7-2; D: NA; CDR3: CASSSAATGELFF; DNA: TGTGCCAGCAGCTCGGCAGCGACCGGGGAGCTGTTTTTT
size: few; J: TRBJ1-2; V: TRBV4-1; D: NA; CDR3: CASSQDWTAYGYTF; DNA: TGCGCCAGCAGCCAAGACTGGACAGCCTATGGCTACACCTTC
size: few; J: TRBJ1-5; V: TRBV6-6; D: NA; CDR3: CASSSLGRNQPQHF; DNA: TGTGCCAGCAGTTCGCTCGGGAGGAATCAGCCCCAGCATTTT
size: once; J: TRBJ1-4; V: TRBV7-8; D: NA; CDR3: CASSTDYNEKLFF; DNA: TGTGCCAGCAGCACTGATTATAATGAAAAACTGTTTTTT
size: NA; J: TRBJ2-7; V: TRBV20-1; D: NA; CDR3: CSASHIYEQYF; DNA: TGCAGTGCTAGCCACATCTACGAGCAGTACTTC
size: NA; J: TRBJ2-3; V: TRBV27; D: NA; CDR3: CASSPTVLYTDTQYF; DNA: TGTGCCAGCAGCCCCACTGTACTGTACACAGATACGCAGTATTTT
size: NA; J: TRBJ2-7; V: TRBV7-9; D: NA; CDR3: CASSSTSIVSEQYF; DNA: TGTGCCAGCAGCTCGACTAGTATCGTGAGCGAGCAGTACTTC
size: NA; J: TRBJ2-1; V: TRBV5-6; D: TRBD1; CDR3: CASSLGTGRRYNEQFF; DNA: TGTGCCAGCAGCTTGGGGACAGGGAGACGGTACAATGAGCAGTTCTTC
size: NA; J: TRBJ1-2; V: TRBV25-1; D: NA; CDR3: CASSEGRAANYGYTF; DNA: TGTGCCAGCAGTGAGGGCAGGGCAGCTAACTATGGCTACACCTTC
size: NA; J: TRBJ1-2; V: TRBV4-3; D: TRBD1; CDR3: CASSFGQALTNGYTF; DNA: TGCGCCAGCAGTTTTGGACAGGCCCTAACTAATGGCTACACCTTC
size: NA; J: TRBJ2-5; V: TRBV18; D: TRBD2; CDR3: CASSPPETGGRGETQYF; DNA: TGTGCCAGCTCACCACCGGAAACGGGGGGGCGTGGAGAGACCCAGTACTTC
size: NA; J: TRBJ1-2; V: TRBV14; D: NA; CDR3: CASSQDWGLYGYTF; DNA: TGTGCCAGCAGCCAAGATTGGGGACTGTATGGCTACACCTTC
size: NA; J: TRBJ2-1; V: TRBV29-1; D: TRBD2; CDR3: CSVASASGRLGEQFF; DNA: TGCAGCGTCGCGTCGGCTAGCGGGAGGTTAGGTGAGCAGTTCTTC
size: NA; J: TRBJ2-3; V: TRBV27; D: NA; CDR3: CASSLTQTSTDTQYF; DNA: TGTGCCAGCAGTTTGACACAGACGAGCACAGATACGCAGTATTTT
size: once; J: TRBJ1-1; V: TRBV5-8; D: NA; CDR3: CASSFRGSLGTEAFF; DNA: TGTGCCAGCAGCTTCAGGGGATCCTTGGGGACTGAAGCTTTCTTT
size: NA; J: TRBJ1-2; V: TRBV7-2; D: TRBD1; CDR3: CASSRTGTGRGYTF; DNA: TGTGCCAGCAGCCGCACCGGGACAGGACGGGGCTACACCTTC
size: NA; J: TRBJ2-3; V: TRBV10-2; D: NA; CDR3: CASSESARKKGTDTQYF; DNA: TGCGCCAGCAGTGAGTCGGCGCGGAAAAAAGGCACAGATACGCAGTATTTT
size: NA; J: TRBJ1-1; V: TRBV5-8; D: NA; CDR3: CASSLGWGRNTEAFF; DNA: TGTGCCAGCAGCTTAGGTTGGGGGCGGAACACTGAAGCTTTCTTT
size: few; J: TRBJ1-1; V: TRBV4-3; D: NA; CDR3: CASSQHPGHLNTEAFF; DNA: TGCGCCAGCAGCCAACACCCGGGACACCTGAACACTGAAGCTTTCTTT
size: NA; J: TRBJ2-7; V: TRBV6-5; D: NA; CDR3: CASSYRETDYEQYF; DNA: TGTGCCAGCAGTTATAGGGAGACGGACTACGAGCAGTACTTC
size: NA; J: TRBJ2-3; V: TRBV6-6; D: NA; CDR3: CASSSDSQITDTQYF; DNA: TGTGCCAGCAGTTCGGACAGTCAGATCACAGATACGCAGTATTTT
size: NA; J: TRBJ1-5; V: TRBV19; D: NA; CDR3: CASTARVSNQPQHF; DNA: TGTGCCAGTACAGCCAGGGTGAGCAATCAGCCCCAGCATTTT